The clone carrying this TCR beta chain showed up many times. What it binds is not known. TCRdb reprocessed the reads via MiXCR and lists one record per CDR3 protein. Among some 700,000 distinct CDR3 sequences listed, about a third were seen once. This sample stems from a study of T cell repertoires in cytomegalovirus infection. Study-level information: It was the public TCR beta signatures that indicated both CMV infection and matching HLA type. Study-wide points: CMV carriers having the relevant HLA were flagged by cumulative public TCR beta family frequency. The ex vivo response was dominated by HLA-C-restricted CMV-specific TCR beta clonotypes.

Germline-derived CDR1 and CDR2 are SGHVS and FNYEAQ. This CDR3 spans 15 amino acids. V lost 5 bases to trimming and J lost 4 bases; unmatched junction nucleotides: 9. The receptor was derived from a human donor in good health (CMV status not recorded). Some clones in this sample may be carry-over from other donors' samples. This sequence joins TRBV7-6 and TRBJ2-7, with 9 bases identical to TRBD1. The sample consisted of PBMCs. CDR3 nucleotides: TGTGCCAGCAGCCCTTGGACAGGGGAGGTTTACGAGCAGTACTTC. Translation: CASSPWTGEVYEQYF.